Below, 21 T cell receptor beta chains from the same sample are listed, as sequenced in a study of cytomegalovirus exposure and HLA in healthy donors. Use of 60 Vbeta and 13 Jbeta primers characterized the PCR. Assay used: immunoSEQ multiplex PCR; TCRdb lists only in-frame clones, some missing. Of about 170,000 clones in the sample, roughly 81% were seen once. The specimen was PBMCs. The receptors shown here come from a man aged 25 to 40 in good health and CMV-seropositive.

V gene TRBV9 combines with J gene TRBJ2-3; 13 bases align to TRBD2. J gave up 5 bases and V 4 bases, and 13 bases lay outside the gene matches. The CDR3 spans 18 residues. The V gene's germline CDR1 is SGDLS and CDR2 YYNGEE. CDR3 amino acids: CASSPITVLAGGIDTQYF. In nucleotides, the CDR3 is TGTGCCAGCAGCCCGATCACCGTACTAGCGGGAGGGATAGATACGCAGTATTTT.

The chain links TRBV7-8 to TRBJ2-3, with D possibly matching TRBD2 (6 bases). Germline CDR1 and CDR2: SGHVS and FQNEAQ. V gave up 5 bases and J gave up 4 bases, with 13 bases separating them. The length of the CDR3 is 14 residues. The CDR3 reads CASSPDGGSDTQYF. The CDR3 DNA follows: TGTGCCAGCAGCCCCGATGGGGGGTCAGATACGCAGTATTTT.

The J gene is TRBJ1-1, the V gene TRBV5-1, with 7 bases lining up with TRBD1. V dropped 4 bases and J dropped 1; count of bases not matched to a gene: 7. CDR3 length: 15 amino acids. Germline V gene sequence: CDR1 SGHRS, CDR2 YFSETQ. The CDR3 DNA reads TGCGCCAGCAGCGCAGTCCGACAGGGGAACACTGAAGCTTTCTTT. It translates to CASSAVRQGNTEAFF.

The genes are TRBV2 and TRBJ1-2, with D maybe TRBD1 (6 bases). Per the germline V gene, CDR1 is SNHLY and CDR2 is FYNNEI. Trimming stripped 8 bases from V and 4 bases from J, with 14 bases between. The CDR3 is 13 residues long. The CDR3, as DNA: TGTGCCAGCTTATGGGACATCGCCTATGGCTACACCTTC. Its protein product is CASLWDIAYGYTF.

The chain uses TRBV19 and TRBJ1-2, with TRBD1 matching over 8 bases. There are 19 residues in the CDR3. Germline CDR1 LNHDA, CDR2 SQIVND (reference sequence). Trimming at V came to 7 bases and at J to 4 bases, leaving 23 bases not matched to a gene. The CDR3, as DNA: TGTGCCAGTAACGGCGGTCTCTCAGGGGGCGCGAGGCGAGCCTATGGCTACACCTTC. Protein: CASNGGLSGGARRAYGYTF.

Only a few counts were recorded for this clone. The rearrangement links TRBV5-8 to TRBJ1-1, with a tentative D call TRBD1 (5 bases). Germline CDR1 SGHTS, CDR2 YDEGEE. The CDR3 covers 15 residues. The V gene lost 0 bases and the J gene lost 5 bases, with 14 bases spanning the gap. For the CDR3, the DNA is TGTGCCAGCAGCTTGGGGGGCTTCCAGGGAACTGAAGCTTTCTTT. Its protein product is CASSLGGFQGTEAFF.

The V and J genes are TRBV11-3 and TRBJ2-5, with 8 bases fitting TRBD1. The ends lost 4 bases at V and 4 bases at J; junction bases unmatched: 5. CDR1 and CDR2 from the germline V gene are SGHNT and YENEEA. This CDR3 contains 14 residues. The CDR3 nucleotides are TGTGCCAGCAGCTCTCAGCAGGGGGCAGAGACCCAGTACTTC. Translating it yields CASSSQQGAETQYF.

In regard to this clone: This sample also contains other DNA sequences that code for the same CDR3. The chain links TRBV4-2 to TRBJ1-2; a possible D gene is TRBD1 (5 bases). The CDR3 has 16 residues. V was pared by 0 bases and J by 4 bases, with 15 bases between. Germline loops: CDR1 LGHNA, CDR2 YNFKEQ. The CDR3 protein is CASSQDLGGVGYGYTF. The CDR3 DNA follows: TGTGCCAGCAGCCAAGATCTAGGAGGGGTGGGCTATGGCTACACCTTC.

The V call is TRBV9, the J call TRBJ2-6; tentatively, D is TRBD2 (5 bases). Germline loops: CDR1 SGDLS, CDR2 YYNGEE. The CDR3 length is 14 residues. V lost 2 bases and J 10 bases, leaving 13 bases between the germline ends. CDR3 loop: CASSVSGNQNVLTF. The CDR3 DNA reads TGTGCCAGCAGCGTGTCCGGGAACCAAAACGTCCTGACTTTC.

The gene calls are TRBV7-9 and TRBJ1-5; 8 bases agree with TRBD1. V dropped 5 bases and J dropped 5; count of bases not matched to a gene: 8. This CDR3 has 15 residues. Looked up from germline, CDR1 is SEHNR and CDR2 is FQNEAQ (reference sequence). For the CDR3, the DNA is TGTGCCAGCAGCCAATCAGGGGGCGGCGATCAGCCCCAGCATTTT. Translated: CASSQSGGGDQPQHF.

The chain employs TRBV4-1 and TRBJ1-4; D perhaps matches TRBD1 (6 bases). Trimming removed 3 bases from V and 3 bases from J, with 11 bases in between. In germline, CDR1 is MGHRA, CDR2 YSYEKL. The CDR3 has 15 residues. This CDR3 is CASSQAGTPNEKLFF. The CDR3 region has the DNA TGCGCCAGCAGCCAGGCCGGGACACCTAATGAAAAACTGTTTTTT.

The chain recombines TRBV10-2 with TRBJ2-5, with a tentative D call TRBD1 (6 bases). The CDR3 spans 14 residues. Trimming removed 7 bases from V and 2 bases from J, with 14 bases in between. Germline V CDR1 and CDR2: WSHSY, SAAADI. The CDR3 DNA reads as TGCGCCAGCACTCATAGACAGGCTCAAGAGACCCAGTACTTC. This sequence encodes CASTHRQAQETQYF.

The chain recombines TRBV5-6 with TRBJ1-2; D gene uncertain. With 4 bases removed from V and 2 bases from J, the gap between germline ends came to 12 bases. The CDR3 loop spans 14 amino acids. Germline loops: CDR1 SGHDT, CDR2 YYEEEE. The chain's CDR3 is CASSRPSRNYGYTF. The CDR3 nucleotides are TGTGCCAGCAGCCGACCAAGCAGGAACTATGGCTACACCTTC.

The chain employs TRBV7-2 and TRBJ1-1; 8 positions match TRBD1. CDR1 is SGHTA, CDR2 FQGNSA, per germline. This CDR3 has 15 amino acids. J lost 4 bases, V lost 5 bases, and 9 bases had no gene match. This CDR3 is CASSPRQGLSTEAFF. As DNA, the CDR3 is TGTGCCAGCAGCCCCAGACAGGGGTTATCCACTGAAGCTTTCTTT. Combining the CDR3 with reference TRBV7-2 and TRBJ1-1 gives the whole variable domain GAGVSQSPSNKVTEKGKDVELRCDPISGHTALYWYRQSLGQGLEFLIYFQGNSAPDKSGLPSDRFSAERTGGSVSTLTIQRTQQEDSAVYLCASSPRQGLSTEAFFGQGTRLTVV.

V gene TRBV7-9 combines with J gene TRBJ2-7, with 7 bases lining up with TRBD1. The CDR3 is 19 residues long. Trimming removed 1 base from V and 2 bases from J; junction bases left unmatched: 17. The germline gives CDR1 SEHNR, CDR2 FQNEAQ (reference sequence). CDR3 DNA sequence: TGTGCCAGCAGCTTAGGCCCCAACCAACAGGGGTCAGAACCCTACGAGCAGTACGTC. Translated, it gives CASSLGPNQQGSEPYEQYV.

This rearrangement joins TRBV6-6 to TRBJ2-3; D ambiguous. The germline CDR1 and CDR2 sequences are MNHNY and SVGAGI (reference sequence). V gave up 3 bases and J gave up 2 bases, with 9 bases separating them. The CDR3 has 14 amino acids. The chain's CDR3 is CASSYIIPTDTQYF. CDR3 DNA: TGTGCCAGCAGTTATATTATTCCCACAGATACGCAGTATTTT.

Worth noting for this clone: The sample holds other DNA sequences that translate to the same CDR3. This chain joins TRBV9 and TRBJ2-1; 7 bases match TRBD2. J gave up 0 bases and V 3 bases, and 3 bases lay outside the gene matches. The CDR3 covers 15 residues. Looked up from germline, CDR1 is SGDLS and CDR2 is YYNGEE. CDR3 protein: CASSASGSSYNEQFF. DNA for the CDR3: TGTGCCAGCAGCGCTAGCGGTAGCTCCTACAATGAGCAGTTCTTC.

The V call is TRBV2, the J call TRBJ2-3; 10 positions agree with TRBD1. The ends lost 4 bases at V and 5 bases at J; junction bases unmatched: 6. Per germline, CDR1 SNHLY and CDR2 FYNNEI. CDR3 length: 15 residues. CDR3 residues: CASSAAGQGLDTQYF. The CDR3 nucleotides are TGTGCCAGCAGTGCAGCGGGACAGGGGTTAGATACGCAGTATTTT.

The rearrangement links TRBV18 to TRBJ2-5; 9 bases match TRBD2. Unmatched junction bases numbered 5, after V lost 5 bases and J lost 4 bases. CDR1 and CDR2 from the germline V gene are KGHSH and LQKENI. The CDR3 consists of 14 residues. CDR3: CASSSGLAPETQYF. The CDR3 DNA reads TGTGCCAGCTCAAGCGGACTAGCGCCAGAGACCCAGTACTTC.

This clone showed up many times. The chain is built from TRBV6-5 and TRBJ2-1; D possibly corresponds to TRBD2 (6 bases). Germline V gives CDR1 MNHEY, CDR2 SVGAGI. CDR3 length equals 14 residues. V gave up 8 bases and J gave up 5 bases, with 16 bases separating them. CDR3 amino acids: CASGISSANNEQFF. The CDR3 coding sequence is TGTGCCAGCGGTATCTCTAGCGCAAACAATGAGCAGTTCTTC.

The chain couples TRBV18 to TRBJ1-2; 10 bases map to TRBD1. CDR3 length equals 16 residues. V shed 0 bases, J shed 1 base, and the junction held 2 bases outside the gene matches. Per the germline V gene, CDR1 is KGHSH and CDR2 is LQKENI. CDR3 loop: CASSPPDRGNNYGYTF. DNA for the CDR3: TGTGCCAGCTCACCACCGGACAGGGGGAATAACTATGGCTACACCTTC.